The clone carrying this T cell receptor beta chain was found many times. The entry originates in a study of T-cell memory formation after mild COVID-19. TCRdb independently ran MiXCR on the 5' RACE reads; one entry per CDR3 protein. The sample lists fewer than 15,000 distinct CDR3 sequences, about 12% occurring once. The CDR3 runs to 13 residues. The chain couples TRBV21-1 to TRBJ2-7; the table's D call of TRBD1 was not tested on the DNA. TRBV21-1 is described as a pseudogene. Material for sequencing was PBMCs or a T cell subset sorted from them (not recorded which). The sequence derives from an adult woman who had mild COVID-19 (a few samples of this study predate the infection). Cell type and time point are not known. The CDR3 nucleotides are TGTGCCAGCAGCAGGCGAGGGACACAACCTCAGTACTTC. It translates to CASSRRGTQPQYF.